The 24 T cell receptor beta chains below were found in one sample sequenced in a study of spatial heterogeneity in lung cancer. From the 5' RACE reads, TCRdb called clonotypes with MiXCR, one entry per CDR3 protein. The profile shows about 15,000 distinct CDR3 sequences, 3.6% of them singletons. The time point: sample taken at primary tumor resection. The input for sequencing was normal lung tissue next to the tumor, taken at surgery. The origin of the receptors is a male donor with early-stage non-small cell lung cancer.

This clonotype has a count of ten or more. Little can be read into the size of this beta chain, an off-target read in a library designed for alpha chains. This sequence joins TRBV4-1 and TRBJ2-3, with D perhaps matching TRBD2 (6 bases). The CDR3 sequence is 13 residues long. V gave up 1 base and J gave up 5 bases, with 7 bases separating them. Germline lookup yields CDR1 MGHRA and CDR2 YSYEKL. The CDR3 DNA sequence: TGCGCCAGCAGCCAAGTGGGGGGAGATACGCAGTATTTT. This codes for CASSQVGGDTQYF.

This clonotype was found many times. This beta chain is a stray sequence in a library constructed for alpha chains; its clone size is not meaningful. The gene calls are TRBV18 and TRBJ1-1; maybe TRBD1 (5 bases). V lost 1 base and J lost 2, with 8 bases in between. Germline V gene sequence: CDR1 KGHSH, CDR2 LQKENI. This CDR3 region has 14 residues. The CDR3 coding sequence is TGTGCCAGCTCACCACGGGGGGACAACACTGAAGCTTTCTTT. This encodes CASSPRGDNTEAFF.

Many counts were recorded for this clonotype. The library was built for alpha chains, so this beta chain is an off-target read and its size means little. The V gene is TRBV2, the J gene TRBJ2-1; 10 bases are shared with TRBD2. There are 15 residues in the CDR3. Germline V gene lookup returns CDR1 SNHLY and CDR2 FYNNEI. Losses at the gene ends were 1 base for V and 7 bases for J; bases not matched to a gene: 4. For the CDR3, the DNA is TGTGCCAGCAGTGAAGGTAGCGGGAGGTGGAATGAGCAGTTCTTC. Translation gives CASSEGSGRWNEQFF.

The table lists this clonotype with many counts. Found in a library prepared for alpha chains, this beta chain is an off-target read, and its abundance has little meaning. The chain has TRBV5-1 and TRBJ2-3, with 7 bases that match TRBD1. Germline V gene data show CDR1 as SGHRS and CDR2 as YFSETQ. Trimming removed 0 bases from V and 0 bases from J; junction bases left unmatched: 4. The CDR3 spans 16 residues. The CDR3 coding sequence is TGCGCCAGCAGCTTGGCTAGGACAGGTAGCACAGATACGCAGTATTTT. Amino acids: CASSLARTGSTDTQYF.

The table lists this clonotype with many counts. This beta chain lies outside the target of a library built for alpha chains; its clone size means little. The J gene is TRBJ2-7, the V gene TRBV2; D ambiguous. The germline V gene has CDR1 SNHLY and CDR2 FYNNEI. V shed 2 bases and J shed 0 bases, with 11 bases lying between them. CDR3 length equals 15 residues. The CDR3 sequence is CASSEKGYASYEQYF. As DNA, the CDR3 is TGTGCCAGCAGTGAAAAAGGGTATGCCTCCTACGAGCAGTACTTC.

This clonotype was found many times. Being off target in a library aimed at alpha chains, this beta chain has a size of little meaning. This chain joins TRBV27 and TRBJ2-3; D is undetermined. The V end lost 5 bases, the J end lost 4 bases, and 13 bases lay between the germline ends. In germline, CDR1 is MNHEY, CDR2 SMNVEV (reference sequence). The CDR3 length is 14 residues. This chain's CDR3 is CASSKAVLPDTQYF. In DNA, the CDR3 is TGTGCCAGCAGTAAGGCAGTTCTCCCAGATACGCAGTATTTT.

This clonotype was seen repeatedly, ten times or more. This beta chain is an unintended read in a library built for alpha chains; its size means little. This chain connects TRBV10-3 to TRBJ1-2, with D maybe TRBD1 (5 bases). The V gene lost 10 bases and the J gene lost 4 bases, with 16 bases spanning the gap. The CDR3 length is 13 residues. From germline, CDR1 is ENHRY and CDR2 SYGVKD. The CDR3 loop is CATLTGDGYGYTF. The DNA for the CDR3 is TGTGCCACGCTTACGGGGGATGGCTATGGCTACACCTTC.

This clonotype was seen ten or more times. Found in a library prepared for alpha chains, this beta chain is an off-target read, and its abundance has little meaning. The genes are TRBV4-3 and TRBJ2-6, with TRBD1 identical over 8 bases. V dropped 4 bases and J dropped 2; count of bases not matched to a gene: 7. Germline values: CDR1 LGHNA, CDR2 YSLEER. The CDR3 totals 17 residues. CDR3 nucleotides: TGCGCCAGCAGCCTGGGTTGGACAGGGACTGGGGCCAACGTCCTGACTTTC. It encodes CASSLGWTGTGANVLTF.

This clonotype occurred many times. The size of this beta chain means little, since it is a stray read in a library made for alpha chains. For the CDR3, the DNA is TGTGCCAGCAGTGAAGGGGCTAGCGGGCAAGAGACCCAGTACTTC. Protein product: CASSEGASGQETQYF. This rearrangement joins TRBV2 to TRBJ2-5, with 8 bases identical to TRBD2. The V segment lost 1 base and the J segment 2 bases; nucleotides outside the gene matches: 3. From germline, CDR1 is SNHLY and CDR2 FYNNEI. The CDR3 length is 15 residues.

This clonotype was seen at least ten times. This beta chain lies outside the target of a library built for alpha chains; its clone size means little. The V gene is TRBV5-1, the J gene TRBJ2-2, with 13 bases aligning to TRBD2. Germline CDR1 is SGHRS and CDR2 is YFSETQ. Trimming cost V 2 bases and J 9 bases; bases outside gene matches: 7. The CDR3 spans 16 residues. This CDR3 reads CASSFPGLAGSRELFF. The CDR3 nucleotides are TGCGCCAGCAGCTTTCCGGGACTAGCGGGAAGTCGGGAGCTGTTTTTT.

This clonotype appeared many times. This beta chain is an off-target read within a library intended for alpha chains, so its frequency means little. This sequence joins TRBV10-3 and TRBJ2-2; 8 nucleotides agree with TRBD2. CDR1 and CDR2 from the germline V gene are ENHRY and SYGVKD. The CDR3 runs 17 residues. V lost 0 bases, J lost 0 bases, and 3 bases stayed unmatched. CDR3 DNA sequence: TGTGCCATCAGTGAGTCGTCTAGCGGGCCGAACACCGGGGAGCTGTTTTTT. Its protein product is CAISESSSGPNTGELFF.

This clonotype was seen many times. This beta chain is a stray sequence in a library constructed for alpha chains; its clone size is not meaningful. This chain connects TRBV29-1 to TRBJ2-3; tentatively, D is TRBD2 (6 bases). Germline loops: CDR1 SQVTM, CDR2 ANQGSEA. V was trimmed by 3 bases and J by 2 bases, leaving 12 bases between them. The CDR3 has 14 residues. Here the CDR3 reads CSVEGSGYTDTQYF. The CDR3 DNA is TGCAGCGTTGAGGGTAGCGGCTACACAGATACGCAGTATTTT.

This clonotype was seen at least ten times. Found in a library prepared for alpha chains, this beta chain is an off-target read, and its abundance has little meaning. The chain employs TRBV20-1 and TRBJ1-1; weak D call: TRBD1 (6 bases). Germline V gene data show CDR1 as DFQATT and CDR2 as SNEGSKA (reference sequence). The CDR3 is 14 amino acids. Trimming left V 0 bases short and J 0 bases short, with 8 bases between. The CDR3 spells CSAREGHMNTEAFF. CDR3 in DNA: TGCAGTGCTAGAGAGGGACACATGAACACTGAAGCTTTCTTT.

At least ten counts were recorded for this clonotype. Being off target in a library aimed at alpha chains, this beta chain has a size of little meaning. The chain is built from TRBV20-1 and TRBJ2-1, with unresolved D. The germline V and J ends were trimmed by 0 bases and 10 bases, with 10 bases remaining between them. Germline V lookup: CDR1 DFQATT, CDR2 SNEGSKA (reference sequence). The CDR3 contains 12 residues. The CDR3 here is CSARDTPWEQFF. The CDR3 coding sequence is TGCAGTGCTAGAGACACCCCCTGGGAGCAGTTCTTC.

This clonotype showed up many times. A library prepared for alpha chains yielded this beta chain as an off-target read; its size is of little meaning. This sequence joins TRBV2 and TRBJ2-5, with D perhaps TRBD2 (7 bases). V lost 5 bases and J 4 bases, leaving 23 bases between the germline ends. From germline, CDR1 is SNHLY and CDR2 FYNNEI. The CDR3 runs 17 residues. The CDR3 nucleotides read TGTGCCAGCAGTCGATCGCTCCCGGGGGGCGTCGGAGAGACCCAGTACTTC. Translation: CASSRSLPGGVGETQYF.

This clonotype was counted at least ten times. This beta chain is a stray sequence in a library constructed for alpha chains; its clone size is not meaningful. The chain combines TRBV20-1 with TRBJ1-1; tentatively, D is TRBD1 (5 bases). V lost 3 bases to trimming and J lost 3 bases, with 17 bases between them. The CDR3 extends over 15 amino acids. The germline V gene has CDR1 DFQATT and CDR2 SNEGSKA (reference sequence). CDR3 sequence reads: CSARREFRVDTEAFF. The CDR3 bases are TGCAGTGCTAGGAGAGAATTCAGGGTCGACACTGAAGCTTTCTTT.

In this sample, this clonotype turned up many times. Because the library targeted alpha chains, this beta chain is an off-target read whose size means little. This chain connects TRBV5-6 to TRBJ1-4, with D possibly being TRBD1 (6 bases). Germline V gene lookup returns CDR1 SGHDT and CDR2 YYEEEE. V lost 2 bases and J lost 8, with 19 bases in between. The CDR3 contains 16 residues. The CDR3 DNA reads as TGTGCCAGCAGCTTCGATTTTGGGGGGGCTCAGGAAAAACTGTTTTTT. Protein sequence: CASSFDFGGAQEKLFF.

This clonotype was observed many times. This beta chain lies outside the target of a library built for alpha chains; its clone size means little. Here the CDR3 reads CSVLTGGRNSPLHF. CDR3 coding DNA: TGCAGCGTACTCACAGGGGGTAGGAATTCACCCCTCCACTTT. The chain employs TRBV29-1 and TRBJ1-6; 8 bases map to TRBD1. Germline V gene data show CDR1 as SQVTM and CDR2 as ANQGSEA. Trimming at V came to 6 bases and at J to 7 bases, leaving 8 bases not matched to a gene. This CDR3 comprises 14 residues.

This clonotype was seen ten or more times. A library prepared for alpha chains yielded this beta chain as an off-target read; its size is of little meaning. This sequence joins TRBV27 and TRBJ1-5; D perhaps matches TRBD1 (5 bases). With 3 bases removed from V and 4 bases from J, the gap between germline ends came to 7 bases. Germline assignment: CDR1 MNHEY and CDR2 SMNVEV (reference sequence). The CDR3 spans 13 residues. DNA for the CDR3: TGTGCCAGCAGTTTCGGGGGTAATCAGCCCCAGCATTTT. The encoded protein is CASSFGGNQPQHF.

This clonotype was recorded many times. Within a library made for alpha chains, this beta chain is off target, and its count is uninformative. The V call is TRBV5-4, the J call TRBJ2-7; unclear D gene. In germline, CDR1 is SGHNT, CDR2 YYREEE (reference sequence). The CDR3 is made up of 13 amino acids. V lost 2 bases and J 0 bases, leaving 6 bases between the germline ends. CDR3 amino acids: CASSFQVSYEQYF. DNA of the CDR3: TGTGCCAGCAGCTTCCAGGTCTCCTACGAGCAGTACTTC.

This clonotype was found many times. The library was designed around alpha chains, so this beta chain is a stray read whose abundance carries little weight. The CDR3 nucleotides read TGCGCCAGCAGCTTGGAGCCTAGCGGGAGCCCAAGGTCCTACAATGAGCAGTTCTTC. It translates to CASSLEPSGSPRSYNEQFF. V is TRBV5-1 and J is TRBJ2-1, with 10 bases aligning to TRBD2. From germline, CDR1 is SGHRS and CDR2 YFSETQ. The J segment lost 1 base and the V segment lost 0 bases, leaving 10 bases of the junction unmatched. The CDR3 totals 19 residues.

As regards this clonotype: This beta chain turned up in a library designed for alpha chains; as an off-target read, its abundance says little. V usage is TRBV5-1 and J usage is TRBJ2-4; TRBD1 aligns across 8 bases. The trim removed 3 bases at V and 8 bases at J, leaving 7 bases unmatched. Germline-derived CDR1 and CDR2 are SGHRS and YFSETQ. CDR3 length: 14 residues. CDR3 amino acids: CASSWGQEGDIQYF. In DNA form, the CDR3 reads TGCGCCAGCAGCTGGGGACAGGAAGGGGACATTCAGTACTTC.

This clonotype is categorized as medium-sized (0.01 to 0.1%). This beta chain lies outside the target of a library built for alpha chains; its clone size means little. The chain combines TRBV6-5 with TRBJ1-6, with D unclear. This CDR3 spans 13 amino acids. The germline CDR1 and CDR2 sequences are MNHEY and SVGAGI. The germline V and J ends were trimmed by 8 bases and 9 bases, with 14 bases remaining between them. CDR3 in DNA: TGTGCCAGCCGCTCAAGGAGGGCTTCACCCCTCCACTTT. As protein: CASRSRRASPLHF.

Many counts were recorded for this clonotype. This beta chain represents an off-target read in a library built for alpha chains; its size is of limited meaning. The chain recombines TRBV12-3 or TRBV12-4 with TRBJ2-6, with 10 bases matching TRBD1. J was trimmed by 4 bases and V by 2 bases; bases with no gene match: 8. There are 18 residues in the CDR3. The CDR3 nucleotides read TGTGCCAGCAGTTTAAATAAGGGACAGGGGACCGGGGCCAACGTCCTGACTTTC. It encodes CASSLNKGQGTGANVLTF.